This T cell receptor (beta chain) was identified during a study of spatial heterogeneity in lung cancer. The overall study: Among detected sequences, beta-chain ones consistently exceeded alpha-chain ones in number. Within raw reads, each unique TCR and UMI combination appeared on average more than ten times.

The table lists this clonotype with a few counts. Its antigen is still unknown. This CDR3 region has 16 residues. Trimming took 6 bases from V and 2 from J; bases not matched to a gene: 10. The germline CDR1 and CDR2 sequences are MNHEY and SMNVEV (reference sequence). Stated time point: sample taken at primary tumor resection. No cell sorting; template was whole RNA from tumor, lung tissue or PBMC. Individual TCR cDNA molecules each bore their own unique molecular identifier. TCRdb independently ran MiXCR on the 5' RACE reads; one entry per CDR3 protein. The top ten clones hold about 61% of a sample with approximately 360 distinct CDR3 sequences, about 15% of them seen once. General study results and limits: Within tumors, counts of expanded alpha and beta TCRs tracked tumor mutation counts.

The chain couples TRBV27 to TRBJ2-3, with 8 bases lining up with TRBD2. Sequenced material: lung tumor tissue, taken at surgery. The clonotype comes from a male donor with early-stage non-small cell lung cancer. CDR3 sequence: CASSPSQTSDTDTQYF. The CDR3 DNA reads as TGTGCCAGCAGCCCCTCCCAGACTAGCGACACAGATACGCAGTATTTT.